This TCR beta chain came from a study of CD8+CD57+ T cells in acquired aplastic anemia. The CDR3 totals 15 residues. CDR1 and CDR2 (germline): DFQATT, SNEGSKA (reference sequence). Between the trimmed V and J ends, which lost 6 bases and 0 bases, there was a span of 15 bases. Using genomic DNA as the template, TCR beta VDJ and CDR3 profiling was carried out. TCRdb independently ran MiXCR on the reads; one entry per CDR3 protein. The data show fewer than 200,000 distinct CDR3 sequences, around 50% seen once. The authors sequenced patients whose flow cytometry had shown CD8+CD57+ cell expansion. Sequences were obtained from sorted CD4+, CD8+, or CD8+CD57+ T cells (not recorded which) from PBMCs. V usage is TRBV20-1 and J usage is TRBJ1-5, with D perhaps TRBD1 (6 bases). This receptor was identified in a human donor with aplastic anemia. This chain's CDR3 is CSASTGTDSNQPQHF. The CDR3 coding sequence is TGCAGTGCCAGTACAGGGACGGATAGCAATCAGCCCCAGCATTTT.